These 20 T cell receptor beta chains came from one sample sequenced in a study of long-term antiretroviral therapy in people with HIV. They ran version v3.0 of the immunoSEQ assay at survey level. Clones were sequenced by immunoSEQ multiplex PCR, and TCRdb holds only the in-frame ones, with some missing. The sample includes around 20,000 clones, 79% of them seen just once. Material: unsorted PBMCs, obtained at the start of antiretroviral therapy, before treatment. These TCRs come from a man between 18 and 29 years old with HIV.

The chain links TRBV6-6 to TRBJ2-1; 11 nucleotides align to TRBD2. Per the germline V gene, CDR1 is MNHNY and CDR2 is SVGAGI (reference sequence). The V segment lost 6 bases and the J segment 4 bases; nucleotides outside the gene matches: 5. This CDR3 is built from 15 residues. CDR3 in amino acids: CASSRGTSGYNEQFF. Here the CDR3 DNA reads TGTGCCAGCAGCCGCGGGACTAGCGGATACAATGAGCAGTTCTTC.

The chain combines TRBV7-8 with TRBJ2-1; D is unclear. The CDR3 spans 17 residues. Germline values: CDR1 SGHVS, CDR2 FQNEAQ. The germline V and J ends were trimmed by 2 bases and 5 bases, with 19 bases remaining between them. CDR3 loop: CASSLFPPSRVDNEQFF. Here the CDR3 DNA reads TGTGCCAGCAGCTTATTCCCCCCCTCCCGCGTTGACAATGAGCAGTTCTTC.

CDR3 coding DNA: TGTGCCAGCAGGTCAGGAGCGGAGCTCACAGATACGCAGTATTTT. Protein: CASRSGAELTDTQYF. The chain employs TRBV5-4 and TRBJ2-3; D is possibly TRBD2 (5 bases). V shed 5 bases and J shed 2 bases, with 15 bases lying between them. This CDR3 is built from 15 residues. Germline CDR1 is SGHNT and CDR2 is YYREEE (reference sequence).

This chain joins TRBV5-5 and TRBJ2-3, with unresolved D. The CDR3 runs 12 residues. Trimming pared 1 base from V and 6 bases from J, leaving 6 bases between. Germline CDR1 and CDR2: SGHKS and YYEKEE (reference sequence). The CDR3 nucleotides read TGTGCCAGCAGCTTGTATGTGGATACGCAGTATTTT. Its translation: CASSLYVDTQYF.

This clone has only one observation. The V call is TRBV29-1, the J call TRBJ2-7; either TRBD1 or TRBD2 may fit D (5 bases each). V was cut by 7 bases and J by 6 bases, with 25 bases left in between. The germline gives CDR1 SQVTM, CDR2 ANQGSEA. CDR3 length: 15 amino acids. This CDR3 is CSAELPGPLGSEQYF. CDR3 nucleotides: TGCAGCGCCGAATTACCGGGACCGCTGGGATCCGAGCAGTACTTC.

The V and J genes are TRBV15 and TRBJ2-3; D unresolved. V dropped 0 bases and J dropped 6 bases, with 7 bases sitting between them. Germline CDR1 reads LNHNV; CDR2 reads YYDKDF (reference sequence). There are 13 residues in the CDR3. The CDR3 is CATSRDPRDTQYF. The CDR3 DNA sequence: TGTGCCACCAGCAGAGATCCGAGGGATACGCAGTATTTT.

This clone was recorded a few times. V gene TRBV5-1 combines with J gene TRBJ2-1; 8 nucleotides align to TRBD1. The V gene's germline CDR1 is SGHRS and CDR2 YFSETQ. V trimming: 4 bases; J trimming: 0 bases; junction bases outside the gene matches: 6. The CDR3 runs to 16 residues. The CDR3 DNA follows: TGCGCCAGCAGCGCGACAGGGGCTACCTCCTACAATGAGCAGTTCTTC. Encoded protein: CASSATGATSYNEQFF.

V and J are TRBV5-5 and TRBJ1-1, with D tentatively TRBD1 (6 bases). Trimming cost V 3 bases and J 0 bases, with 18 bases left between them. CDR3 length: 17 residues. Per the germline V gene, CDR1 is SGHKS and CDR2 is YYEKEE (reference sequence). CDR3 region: CASSSFGAGHLNTEAFF. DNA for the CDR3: TGTGCCAGCAGCTCGTTCGGAGCGGGACACTTGAACACTGAAGCTTTCTTT. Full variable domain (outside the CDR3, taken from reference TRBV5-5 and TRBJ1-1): DAGVTQSPTHLIKTRGQQVTLRCSPISGHKSVSWYQQVLGQGPQFIFQYYEKEERGRGNFPDRFSARQFPNYSSELNVNALLLGDSALYLCASSSFGAGHLNTEAFFGQGTRLTVV.

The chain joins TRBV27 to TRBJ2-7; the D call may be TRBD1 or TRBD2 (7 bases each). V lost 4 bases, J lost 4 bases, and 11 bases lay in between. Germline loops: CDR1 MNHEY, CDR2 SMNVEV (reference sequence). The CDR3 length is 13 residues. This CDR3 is CASSYQGGYEQYF. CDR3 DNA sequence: TGTGCCAGCAGTTACCAGGGGGGGTACGAGCAGTACTTC.

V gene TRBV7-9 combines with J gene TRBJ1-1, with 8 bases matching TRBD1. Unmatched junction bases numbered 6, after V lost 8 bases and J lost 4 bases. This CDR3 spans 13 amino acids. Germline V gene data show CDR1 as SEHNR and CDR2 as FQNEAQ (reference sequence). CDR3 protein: CASGTGSITEAFF. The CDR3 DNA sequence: TGTGCCAGCGGGACAGGATCGATCACTGAAGCTTTCTTT.

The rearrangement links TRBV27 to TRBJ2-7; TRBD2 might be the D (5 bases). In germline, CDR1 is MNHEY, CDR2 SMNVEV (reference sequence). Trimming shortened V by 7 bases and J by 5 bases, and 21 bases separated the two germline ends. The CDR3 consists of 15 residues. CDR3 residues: CASTPVYGRTHEQYF. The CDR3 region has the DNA TGTGCCAGCACCCCCGTCTATGGGAGAACCCACGAGCAGTACTTC.

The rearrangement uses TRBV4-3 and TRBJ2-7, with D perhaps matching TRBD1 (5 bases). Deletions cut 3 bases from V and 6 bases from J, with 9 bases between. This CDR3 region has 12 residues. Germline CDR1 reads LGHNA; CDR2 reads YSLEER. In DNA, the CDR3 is TGCGCCAGCAGCCAGTTAGGGGTCGAGCAGTACTTC. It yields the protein CASSQLGVEQYF.

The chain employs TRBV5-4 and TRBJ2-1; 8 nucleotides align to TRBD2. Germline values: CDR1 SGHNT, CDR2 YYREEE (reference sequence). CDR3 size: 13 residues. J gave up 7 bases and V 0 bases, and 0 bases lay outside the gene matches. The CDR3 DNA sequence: TGTGCCAGCAGCTTGGCGGGAGGGAATGAGCAGTTCTTC. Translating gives CASSLAGGNEQFF.

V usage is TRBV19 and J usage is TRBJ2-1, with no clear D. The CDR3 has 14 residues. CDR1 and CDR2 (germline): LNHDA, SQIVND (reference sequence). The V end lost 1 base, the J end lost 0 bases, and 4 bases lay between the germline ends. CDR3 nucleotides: TGTGCCAGTAGTATAGGCAGCTCCTACAATGAGCAGTTCTTC. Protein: CASSIGSSYNEQFF.

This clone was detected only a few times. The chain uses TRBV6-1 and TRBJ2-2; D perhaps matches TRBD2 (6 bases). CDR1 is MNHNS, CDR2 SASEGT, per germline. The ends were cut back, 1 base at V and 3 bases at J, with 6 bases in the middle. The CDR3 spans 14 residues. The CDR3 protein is CASSEGLDTGELFF. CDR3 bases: TGTGCCAGCAGTGAAGGACTAGACACCGGGGAGCTGTTTTTT.

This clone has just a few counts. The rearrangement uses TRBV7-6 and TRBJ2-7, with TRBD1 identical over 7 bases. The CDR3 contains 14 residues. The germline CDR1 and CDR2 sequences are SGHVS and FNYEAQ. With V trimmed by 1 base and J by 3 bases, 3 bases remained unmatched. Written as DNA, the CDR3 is TGTGCCAGCAGCTTAGGAGACAGGGACTACGAGCAGTACTTC. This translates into CASSLGDRDYEQYF.

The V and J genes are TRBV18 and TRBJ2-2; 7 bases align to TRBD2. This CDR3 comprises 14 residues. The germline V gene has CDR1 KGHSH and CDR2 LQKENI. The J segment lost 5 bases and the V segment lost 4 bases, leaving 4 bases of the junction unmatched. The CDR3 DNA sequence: TGTGCCAGCTCACAACTAGCGATTACCGGGGAGCTGTTTTTT. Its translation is CASSQLAITGELFF.

CDR3 DNA sequence: TGTGCCAGCAGCTTAATCCCAGGACAGAGCGCTTATGGCTACACCTTC. Its protein product is CASSLIPGQSAYGYTF. The V gene is TRBV7-2, the J gene TRBJ1-2, with D tentatively TRBD1 (6 bases). Germline assignment: CDR1 SGHTA and CDR2 FQGNSA. Deletions cut 2 bases from V and 5 bases from J, with 18 bases between. CDR3 length: 16 residues.

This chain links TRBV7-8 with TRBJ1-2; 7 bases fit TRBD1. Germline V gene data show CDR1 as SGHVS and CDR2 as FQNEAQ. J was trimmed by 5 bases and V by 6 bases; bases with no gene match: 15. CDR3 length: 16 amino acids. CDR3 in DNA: TGTGCCAGCAGTTCACGACAGGGCTCGCCGGGGTATGGCTACACCTTC. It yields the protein CASSSRQGSPGYGYTF.

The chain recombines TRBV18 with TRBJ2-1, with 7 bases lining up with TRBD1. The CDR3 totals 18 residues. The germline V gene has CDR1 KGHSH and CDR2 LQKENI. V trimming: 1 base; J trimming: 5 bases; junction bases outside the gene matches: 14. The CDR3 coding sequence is TGTGCCAGCTCACCACAGATCACCTCTACAGGGGAGCACAATGAGCAGTTCTTC. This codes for CASSPQITSTGEHNEQFF.